This entry describes one T cell receptor (beta chain). The antigen is undetermined. This specimen comes from a study of cytomegalovirus exposure and HLA in healthy donors. The PCR was carried out with 60 Vbeta primers and 13 Jbeta primers. TCRdb's copy holds only in-frame clones and misses some; the assay was immunoSEQ multiplex PCR. The sample contains roughly 120,000 clones, approximately 68% of which appear only once. Whole-study findings and limits: Most TCR sequences were uncommon, yet certain public TCRs appeared in many donors.

CDR1 is SGHDT and CDR2 is YYEEEE in the germline V gene. Germline trimming cut 2 bases from V and 4 bases from J; bases unmatched to any gene: 9. The CDR3 is 16 amino acids. Sequenced: PBMCs. This receptor was obtained from a young man in good health and CMV-seropositive. V usage is TRBV5-6 and J usage is TRBJ1-3; TRBD1 matches 7 bases. The CDR3 region has the DNA TGTGCCAGCAGCTTTCCGGGACAGACAAACGGAAACACCATATATTTT. Encoded protein: CASSFPGQTNGNTIYF.